The TCR beta chain described here comes from a study of OX40 agonist ivuxolimab in advanced cancers. Regarding the study as a whole: Both blood CD4+ and CD8+ T cells showed clonal growth by week 6 at 0.1 to 3.0 mg/kg. Expanded peripheral T cells had an undetermined antigen specificity.

Some clones are missing from TCRdb's copy, which holds only in-frame ones; the method was immunoSEQ multiplex PCR. The sample consists of tens of thousands of clones, roughly 90% of them appearing once. Trimming pared 1 base from V and 2 bases from J, leaving 9 bases between. The CDR3 sequence is 15 residues long. Germline CDR1 MNHEY, CDR2 SMNVEV (reference sequence). This clone is judged medium-sized. Its antigen is still unknown. Sequencing was performed on CD4+ or CD8+ T cells sorted from blood, taken in a trial of the OX40 agonist ivuxolimab. The sequence was collected from an adult with an advanced solid tumor such as melanoma, head and neck, liver or kidney cancer. This chain joins TRBV27 and TRBJ1-5; TRBD1 might be the D (6 bases). DNA for the CDR3: TGTGCCAGCAGTTTATTCTCAGGGGGCAATCAGCCCCAGCATTTT. Translated, it gives CASSLFSGGNQPQHF.